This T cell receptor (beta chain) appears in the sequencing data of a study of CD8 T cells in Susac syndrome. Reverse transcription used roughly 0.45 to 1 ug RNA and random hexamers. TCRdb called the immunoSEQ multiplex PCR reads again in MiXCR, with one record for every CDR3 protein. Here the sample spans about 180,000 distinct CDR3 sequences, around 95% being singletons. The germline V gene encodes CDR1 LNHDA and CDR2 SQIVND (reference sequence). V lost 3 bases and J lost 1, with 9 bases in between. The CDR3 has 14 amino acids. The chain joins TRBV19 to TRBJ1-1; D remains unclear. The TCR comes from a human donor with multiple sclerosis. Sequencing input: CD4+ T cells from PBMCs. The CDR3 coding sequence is TGTGCCAGTAGTATCGCAACGGGGAACACTGAAGCTTTCTTT. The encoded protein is CASSIATGNTEAFF.